The TCR beta chain under discussion was sequenced for a study of blood T cell repertoires in COVID-19. About the research overall: Italy, Spain and the United States were the sources of the convalescent and acute COVID-19 samples. T cells, B-cell-depleted T cells, or PBMCs provided the cDNA or gDNA that served as material.

As processed by the authors: Cell counts per sample came from amplifying reference gene primers. Profiling relied on immunoSEQ multiplex PCR, and the TCRdb table lists in-frame clones only, not all of them. D and trimming were read from the DNA, whereas the V and J calls and clone size are those reported in that table. The data contain roughly 250,000 clones, 82% of them singletons. The CDR3 has 17 amino acids. CDR1 is SNHLY and CDR2 is FYNNEI in the germline V gene. V shed 3 bases and J 3 bases; nucleotides not matched to a gene: 12. This clone was seen more than once but under ten times. Material: peripheral blood. The sequence was collected from a woman in her fifties or sixties with active or convalescent COVID-19. The chain is built from TRBV2 and TRBJ2-3; TRBD2 matches 7 bases. CDR3 sequence reads: CASSEWGGTQRTDTQYF. The CDR3 nucleotides are TGTGCCAGCAGTGAGTGGGGGGGAACCCAGAGGACAGATACGCAGTATTTT.